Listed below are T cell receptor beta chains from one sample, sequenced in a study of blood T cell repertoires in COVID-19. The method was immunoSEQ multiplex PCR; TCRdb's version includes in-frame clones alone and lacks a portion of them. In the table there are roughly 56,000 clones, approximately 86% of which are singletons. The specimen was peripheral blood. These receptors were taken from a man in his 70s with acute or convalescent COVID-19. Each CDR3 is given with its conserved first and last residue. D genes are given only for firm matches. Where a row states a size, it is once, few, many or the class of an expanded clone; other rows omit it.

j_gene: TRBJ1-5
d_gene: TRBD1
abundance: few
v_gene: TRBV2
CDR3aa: CASTPGQARDQPQHF
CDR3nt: TGTGCCAGCACCCCGGGACAGGCCAGGGATCAGCCCCAGCATTTT

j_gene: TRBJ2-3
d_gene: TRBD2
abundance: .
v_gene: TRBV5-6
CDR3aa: CASSQGLASAVAQYF
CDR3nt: TGTGCCAGCAGCCAAGGACTAGCCTCCGCCGTTGCGCAGTATTTT

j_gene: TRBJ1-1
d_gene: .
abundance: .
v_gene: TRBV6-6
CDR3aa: CASSYSRGGSSAEAFF
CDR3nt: TGTGCCAGCAGTTACTCCCGGGGGGGGTCGAGCGCTGAAGCTTTCTTT

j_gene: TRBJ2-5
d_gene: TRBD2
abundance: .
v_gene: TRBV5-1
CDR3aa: CASSLALAGIQETQYF
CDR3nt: TGCGCCAGCAGCCTCGCACTAGCGGGTATACAAGAGACCCAGTACTTC

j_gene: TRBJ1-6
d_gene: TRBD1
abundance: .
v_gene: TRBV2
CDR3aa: CASKFQGDSPLHF
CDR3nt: TGTGCCAGCAAATTCCAGGGGGACTCACCCCTCCACTTT

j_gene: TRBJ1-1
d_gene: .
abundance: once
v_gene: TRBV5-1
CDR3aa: CASSVLQGNTEAFF
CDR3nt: TGCGCCAGCAGCGTGCTACAGGGGAACACTGAAGCTTTCTTT

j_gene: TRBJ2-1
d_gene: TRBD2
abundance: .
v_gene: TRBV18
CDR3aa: CASSPPSGGVYNEQFF
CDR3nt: TGTGCCAGCTCACCACCAAGCGGGGGGGTCTACAATGAGCAGTTCTTC

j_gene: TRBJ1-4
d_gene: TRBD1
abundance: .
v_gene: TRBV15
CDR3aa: CATKRDRGGEKLFF
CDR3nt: TGTGCCACCAAGAGGGACAGGGGTGGTGAAAAACTGTTTTTT

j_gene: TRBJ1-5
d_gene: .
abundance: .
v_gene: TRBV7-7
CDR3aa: CASSEGLPNQPQHF
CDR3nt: TGTGCTAGCAGCGAGGGCCTTCCCAATCAGCCCCAGCATTTT

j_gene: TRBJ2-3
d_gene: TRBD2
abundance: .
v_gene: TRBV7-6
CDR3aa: CASSLLGTSGTSDTQYF
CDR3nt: TGTGCCAGCAGCTTATTAGGTACTAGCGGGACATCAGATACGCAGTATTTT

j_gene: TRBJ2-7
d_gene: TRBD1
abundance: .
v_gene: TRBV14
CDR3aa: CASSQMGGQGTYEQYF
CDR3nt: TGTGCCAGCAGTCAGATGGGGGGACAGGGGACTTACGAGCAGTACTTC

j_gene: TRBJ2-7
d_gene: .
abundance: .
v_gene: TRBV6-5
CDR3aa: CATEDSYGDEQYF
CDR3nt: TGTGCCACCGAGGACAGTTACGGCGACGAGCAGTACTTC

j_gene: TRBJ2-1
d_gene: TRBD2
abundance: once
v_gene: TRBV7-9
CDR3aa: CASSFPLAGGDNEQFF
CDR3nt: TGTGCCAGCAGCTTCCCACTAGCGGGGGGTGACAATGAGCAGTTCTTC

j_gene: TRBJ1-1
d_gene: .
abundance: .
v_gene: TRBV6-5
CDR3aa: CASSYAAAEMNTEAFF
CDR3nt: TGTGCCAGCAGTTACGCGGCTGCAGAAATGAACACTGAAGCTTTCTTT

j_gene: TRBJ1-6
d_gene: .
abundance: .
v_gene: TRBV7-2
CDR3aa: CASSLIWGGLLHF
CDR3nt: TGTGCCAGCAGCTTAATTTGGGGAGGTTTACTCCACTTT

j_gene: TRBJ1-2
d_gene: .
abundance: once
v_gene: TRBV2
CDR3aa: CARGRDGVNYGYTF
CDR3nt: TGTGCCCGGGGGAGGGATGGAGTTAACTATGGCTACACCTTC

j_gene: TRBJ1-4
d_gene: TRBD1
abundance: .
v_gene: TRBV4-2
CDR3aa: CASSQAGTGSDEKLFF
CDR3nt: TGTGCCAGCAGCCAAGCGGGGACAGGGTCGGATGAAAAACTGTTTTTT

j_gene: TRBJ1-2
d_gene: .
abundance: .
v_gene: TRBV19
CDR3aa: CASSTPGTAKGGYGYTF
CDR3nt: TGTGCCAGTAGTACCCCGGGCACTGCTAAAGGGGGCTATGGCTACACCTTC

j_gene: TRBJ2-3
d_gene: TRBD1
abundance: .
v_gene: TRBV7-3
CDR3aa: CASSPNGQGADTQYF
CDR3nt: TGTGCCAGCAGCCCAAACGGACAGGGTGCGGATACGCAGTATTTT

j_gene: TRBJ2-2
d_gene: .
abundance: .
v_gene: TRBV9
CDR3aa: CASSVEPGPQTGELFF
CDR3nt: TGTGCCAGCAGCGTAGAGCCGGGTCCTCAAACCGGGGAGCTGTTTTTT

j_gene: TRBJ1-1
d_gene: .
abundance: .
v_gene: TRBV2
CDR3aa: CASKDIGTEAFF
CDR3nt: TGTGCCAGCAAGGACATCGGCACTGAAGCTTTCTTT

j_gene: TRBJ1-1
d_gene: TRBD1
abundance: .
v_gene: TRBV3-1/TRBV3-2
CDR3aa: CASSPDRGGSNTEAFF
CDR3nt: TGTGCCAGCAGCCCGGACAGGGGTGGATCGAACACTGAAGCTTTCTTT

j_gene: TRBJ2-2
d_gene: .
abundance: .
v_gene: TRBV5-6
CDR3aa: CASSSLTGSGELFF
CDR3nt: TGTGCCAGCAGCTCACTGACTGGGTCCGGGGAGCTGTTTTTT

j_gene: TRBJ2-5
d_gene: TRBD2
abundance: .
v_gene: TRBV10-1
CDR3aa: CASSPGLAAQRETQYF
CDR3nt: TGCGCCAGCAGTCCGGGACTAGCGGCACAGCGGGAGACCCAGTACTTC

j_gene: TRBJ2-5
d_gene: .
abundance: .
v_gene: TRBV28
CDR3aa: CASLGREETQYF
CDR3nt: TGTGCCAGCCTGGGCAGGGAAGAGACCCAGTACTTC

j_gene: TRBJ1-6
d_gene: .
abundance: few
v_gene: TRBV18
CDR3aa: CASSQQGNVINNNSPLHF
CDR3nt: TGTGCCAGCTCACAGCAGGGGAACGTGATCAATAATAATTCACCCCTCCACTTT

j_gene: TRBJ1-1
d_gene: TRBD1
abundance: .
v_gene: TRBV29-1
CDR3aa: CSVLPGTGNMMYTEAFF
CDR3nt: TGCAGCGTACTACCCGGGACAGGGAATATGATGTACACTGAAGCTTTCTTT

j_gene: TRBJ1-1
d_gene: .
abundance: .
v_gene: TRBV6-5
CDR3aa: CASNPGEGHYTEAFF
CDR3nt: TGTGCCAGCAATCCCGGAGAAGGACATTACACTGAAGCTTTCTTT

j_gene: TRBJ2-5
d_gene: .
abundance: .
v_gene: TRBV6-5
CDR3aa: CASSNRGTQYF
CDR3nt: TGTGCCAGCAGTAATAGGGGGACCCAGTACTTC

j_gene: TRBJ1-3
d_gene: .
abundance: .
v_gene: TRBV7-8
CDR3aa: CATAAGGSGNTIYF
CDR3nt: TGTGCCACCGCCGCGGGGGGCTCTGGAAACACCATATATTTT

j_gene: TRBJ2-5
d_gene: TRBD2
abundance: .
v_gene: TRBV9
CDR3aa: CASSVAGLAGGQETQYF
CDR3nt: TGTGCCAGCAGCGTAGCCGGACTAGCGGGGGGGCAGGAGACCCAGTACTTC

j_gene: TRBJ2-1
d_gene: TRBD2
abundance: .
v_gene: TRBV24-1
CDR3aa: CATSKGGYNEQFF
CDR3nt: TGTGCCACCTCGAAGGGAGGGTACAATGAGCAGTTCTTC

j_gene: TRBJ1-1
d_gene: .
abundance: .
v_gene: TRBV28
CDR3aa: CASSLSYTEAFF
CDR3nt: TGTGCCAGCAGTTTATCCTACACTGAAGCTTTCTTT

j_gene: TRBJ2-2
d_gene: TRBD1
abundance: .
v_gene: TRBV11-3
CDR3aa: CASSYGTGDRGELFF
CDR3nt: TGTGCCAGCAGCTACGGGACAGGGGATCGCGGGGAGCTGTTTTTT

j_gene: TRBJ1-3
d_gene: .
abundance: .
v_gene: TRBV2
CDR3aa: CASSSEGLSGNTIYF
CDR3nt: TGTGCCAGCAGTTCCGAGGGTCTCTCTGGAAACACCATATATTTT

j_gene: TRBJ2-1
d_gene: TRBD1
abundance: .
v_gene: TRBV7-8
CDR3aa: CASSLVLGTGDLGEQFF
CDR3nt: TGTGCCAGCAGCTTAGTTCTTGGGACAGGGGACTTGGGTGAGCAGTTCTTC

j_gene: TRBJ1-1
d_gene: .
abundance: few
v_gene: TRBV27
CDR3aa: CASSSRTVRTEAFF
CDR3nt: TGTGCCAGCAGTTCCCGGACAGTTAGGACTGAAGCTTTCTTT

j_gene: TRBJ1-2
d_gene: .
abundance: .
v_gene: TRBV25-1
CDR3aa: CASSVQGYQGYTF
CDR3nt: TGTGCCAGCAGTGTACAGGGTTACCAAGGCTACACCTTC

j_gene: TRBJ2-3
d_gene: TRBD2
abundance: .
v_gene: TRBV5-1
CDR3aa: CASSWRGGPRRTDTQYF
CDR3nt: TGCGCCAGCAGCTGGCGGGGGGGCCCCCGACGCACAGATACGCAGTATTTT

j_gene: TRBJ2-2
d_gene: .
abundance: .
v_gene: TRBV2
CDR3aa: CASRPTLNTGELFF
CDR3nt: TGTGCCAGCAGGCCGACTCTGAACACCGGGGAGCTGTTTTTT

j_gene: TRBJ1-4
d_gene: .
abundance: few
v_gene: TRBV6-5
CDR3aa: CASSNIRDGGEKLFF
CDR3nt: TGTGCCAGCAGTAACATCCGGGACGGGGGTGAAAAACTGTTTTTT

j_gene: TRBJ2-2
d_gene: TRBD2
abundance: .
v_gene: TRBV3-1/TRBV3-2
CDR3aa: CASSQGGGGGQVGELFF
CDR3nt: TGTGCCAGCAGCCAAGGGGGCGGCGGGGGGCAGGTCGGGGAGCTGTTTTTT

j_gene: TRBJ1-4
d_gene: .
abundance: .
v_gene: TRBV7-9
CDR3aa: CASSINRVTNEKLFF
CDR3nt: TGTGCCAGCAGCATAAACAGGGTTACTAATGAAAAACTGTTTTTT

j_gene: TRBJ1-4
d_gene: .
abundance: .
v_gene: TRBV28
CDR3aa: CASRVSAGGGNNEKLFF
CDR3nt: TGTGCCAGCAGAGTCTCCGCTGGTGGCGGCAATAATGAAAAACTGTTTTTT

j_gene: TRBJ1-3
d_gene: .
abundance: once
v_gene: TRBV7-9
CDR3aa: CASSRGAGEGNTIYF
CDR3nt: TGTGCCAGCAGCCGGGGGGCCGGGGAAGGAAACACCATATATTTT

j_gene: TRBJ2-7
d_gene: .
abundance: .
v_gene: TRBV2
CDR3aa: CASSERGPFDEQYF
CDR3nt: TGTGCCAGCAGTGAAAGAGGGCCTTTTGACGAGCAGTACTTC

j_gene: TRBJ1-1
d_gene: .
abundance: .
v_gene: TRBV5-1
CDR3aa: CASSLTTGNTEAFF
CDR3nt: TGCGCCAGCAGCTTGACGACAGGGAACACTGAAGCTTTCTTT

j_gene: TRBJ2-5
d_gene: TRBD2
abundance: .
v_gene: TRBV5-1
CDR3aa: CASSLGSGGASETQYF
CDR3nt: TGCGCCAGCAGCTTGGGTAGCGGGGGGGCAAGCGAGACCCAGTACTTC

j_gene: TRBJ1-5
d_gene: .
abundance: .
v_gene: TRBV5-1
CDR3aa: CASSPGRDSNQPQHF
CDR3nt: TGCGCCAGCAGCCCCGGCAGGGATAGCAATCAGCCCCAGCATTTT

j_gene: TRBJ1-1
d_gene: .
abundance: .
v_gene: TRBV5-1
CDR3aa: CASSLGREGWNTEAFF
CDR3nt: TGCGCCAGCAGCTTGGGCAGGGAAGGGTGGAACACTGAAGCTTTCTTT

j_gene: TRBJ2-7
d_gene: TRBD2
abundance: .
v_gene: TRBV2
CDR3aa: CASAGGYNEQYF
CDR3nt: TGTGCCAGCGCCGGGGGGTACAACGAGCAGTACTTC

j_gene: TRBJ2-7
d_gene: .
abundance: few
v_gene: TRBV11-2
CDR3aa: CASSLDGVTYEQYF
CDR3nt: TGTGCCAGCAGCTTAGACGGGGTAACCTACGAGCAGTACTTC